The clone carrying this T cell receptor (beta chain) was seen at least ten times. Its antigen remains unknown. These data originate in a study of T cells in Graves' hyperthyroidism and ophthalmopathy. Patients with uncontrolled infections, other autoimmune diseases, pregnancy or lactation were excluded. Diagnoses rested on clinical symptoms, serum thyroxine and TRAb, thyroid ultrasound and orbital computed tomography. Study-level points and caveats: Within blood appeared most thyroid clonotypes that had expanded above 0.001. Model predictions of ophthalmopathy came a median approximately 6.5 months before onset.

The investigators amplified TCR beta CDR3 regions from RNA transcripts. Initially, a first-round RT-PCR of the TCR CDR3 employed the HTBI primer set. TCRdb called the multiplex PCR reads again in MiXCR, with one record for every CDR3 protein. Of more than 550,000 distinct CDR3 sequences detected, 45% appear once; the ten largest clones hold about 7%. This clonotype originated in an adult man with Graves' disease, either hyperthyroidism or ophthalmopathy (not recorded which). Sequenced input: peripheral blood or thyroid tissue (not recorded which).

The CDR3 here is CASRMGRGNTEAFF. Here the CDR3 DNA reads TGTGCCAGCCGAATGGGCAGGGGGAACACTGAAGCTTTCTTT. This sequence joins TRBV7-8 and TRBJ1-1; a weak D match, TRBD1 (6 bases). The CDR3 loop spans 14 amino acids. CDR1 is SGHVS, CDR2 FQNEAQ, per germline. Trimming took 8 bases from V and 1 from J, leaving 14 bases between them.